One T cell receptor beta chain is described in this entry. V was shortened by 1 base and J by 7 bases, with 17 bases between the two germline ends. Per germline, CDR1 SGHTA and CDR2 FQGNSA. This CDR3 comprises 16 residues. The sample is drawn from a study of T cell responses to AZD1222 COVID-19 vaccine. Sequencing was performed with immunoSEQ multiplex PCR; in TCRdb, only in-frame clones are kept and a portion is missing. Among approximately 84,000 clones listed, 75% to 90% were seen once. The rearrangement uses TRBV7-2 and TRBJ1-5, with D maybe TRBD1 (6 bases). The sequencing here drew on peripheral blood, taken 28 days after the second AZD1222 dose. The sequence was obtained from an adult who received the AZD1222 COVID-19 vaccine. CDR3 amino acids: CASSLEGTGTGQPQHF. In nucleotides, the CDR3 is TGTGCCAGCAGCTTAGAAGGTACAGGGACCGGCCAGCCCCAGCATTTT.